The rows below give T cell receptor beta chains drawn from one sample of a study of blood T cell repertoires in COVID-19. Some clones are missing from TCRdb's copy, which holds only in-frame ones; the method was immunoSEQ multiplex PCR. The sample includes some 510,000 clones, around 89% seen only once; the top ten take 1.5% to 2%. Material: PBMCs or T cells enriched from blood (not recorded which). These receptor sequences come from a middle-aged woman who had recovered from COVID-19. Each CDR3 is given with its conserved first and last residue. A D gene is named only where the DNA matches it firmly. Clone size is given for some rows only: seen once, a few or many times, or a class if the clone is expanded.

V	J	size	D	CDR3	DNA
TRBV5-6	TRBJ2-1	-	-	CASSLDGGGGNEQFF	TGTGCCAGCAGCTTGGATGGGGGAGGAGGGAATGAGCAGTTCTTC
TRBV15	TRBJ2-1	-	TRBD2	CATSRDFSGRSNEQFF	TGTGCCACCAGCAGAGACTTTAGCGGGAGGTCTAATGAGCAGTTCTTC
TRBV4-3	TRBJ2-3	-	TRBD2	CASSQSGTSGFTDTQYF	TGCGCCAGCAGCCAATCGGGGACTAGCGGGTTCACAGATACGCAGTATTTT
TRBV4-3	TRBJ1-2	-	-	CASSQGAATNYGYTF	TGCGCCAGCAGCCAAGGGGCAGCTACTAACTATGGCTACACCTTC
TRBV29-1	TRBJ1-3	-	-	CSVKTASASGNTIYF	TGCAGCGTGAAGACAGCCTCGGCCTCTGGAAACACCATATATTTT
TRBV12-3/TRBV12-4	TRBJ2-7	-	-	CASSLQRYEQYF	TGTGCCAGCAGTTTACAGCGGTACGAGCAGTACTTC
TRBV12-5	TRBJ1-3	-	-	CASGLKEGNGNTIYF	TGTGCTAGTGGTTTAAAGGAGGGTAACGGAAACACCATATATTTT
TRBV9	TRBJ1-1	few	-	CASSRPPGLTEAFF	TGTGCCAGCAGCCGCCCACCGGGACTCACTGAAGCTTTCTTT
TRBV11-2	TRBJ1-2	-	-	CASSPWGGNYGYTF	TGTGCCAGCAGCCCTTGGGGCGGAAACTATGGCTACACCTTC
TRBV21-1	TRBJ1-1	-	-	CASSFTPAAATEAFF	TGTGCCAGCAGCTTCACACCGGCGGCAGCCACTGAAGCTTTCTTT
TRBV7-2	TRBJ1-3	-	-	CASSPAFSGQISGNTIYF	TGTGCCAGCAGCCCAGCTTTTTCAGGGCAAATCTCTGGAAACACCATATATTTT
TRBV7-9	TRBJ1-1	-	-	CASSLVDTTERYIF	TGTGCCAGCAGCTTAGTAGACACGACTGAGCGGTATATCTTT
TRBV27	TRBJ1-5	-	-	CAISGGVNQPQHF	TGTGCCATCTCGGGGGGGGTCAATCAGCCCCAGCATTTT
TRBV5-8	TRBJ1-5	-	TRBD1	CASSADRGGNQPQHF	TGTGCCAGCAGCGCGGACAGGGGAGGCAATCAGCCCCAGCATTTT